Listed here are 18 T cell receptor beta chains from one sample, sequenced in a study of brain T cells in children with intractable seizures. Only in-frame clones appear in the TCRdb table, and some are missing; sequencing was by immunoSEQ multiplex PCR. Of over 95,000 clones in the sample, around 94% are singletons; the top ten hold approximately 3.9%. This specimen consisted of peripheral blood, obtained at surgery. The receptors were sampled from a boy in the first two years of life with hemimegalencephaly and intractable seizures.

V gene TRBV28 combines with J gene TRBJ2-7; tentative D call: TRBD1 (6 bases). CDR3 size: 13 residues. The germline V gene has CDR1 MDHEN and CDR2 SYDVKM. Trimming pared 5 bases from V and 0 bases from J, leaving 8 bases between. Written as DNA, the CDR3 is TGTGCCAGCAGTACGGGACACTCCTACGAGCAGTACTTC. It translates to CASSTGHSYEQYF.

V and J are TRBV5-4 and TRBJ2-7; tentatively, D is TRBD2 (5 bases). The germline gives CDR1 SGHNT, CDR2 YYREEE (reference sequence). CDR3 length equals 14 residues. V was shortened by 6 bases and J by 0 bases, with 13 bases between the two germline ends. The DNA of the CDR3 is TGTGCCAGCAAACGGGAAGCGACCTCCTACGAGCAGTACTTC. Amino acids: CASKREATSYEQYF.

The chain joins TRBV4-1 to TRBJ2-5, with D perhaps matching TRBD1 or TRBD2 (6 bases each). The germline V gene encodes CDR1 MGHRA and CDR2 YSYEKL. V lost 2 bases and J 2 bases, leaving 15 bases between the germline ends. There are 16 residues in the CDR3. Here the CDR3 reads CASSQLGGAGQETQYF. In nucleotides, the CDR3 is TGCGCCAGCAGCCAATTGGGGGGCGCCGGGCAAGAGACCCAGTACTTC.

The J gene is TRBJ2-1, the V gene TRBV11-2, with TRBD2 identical over 16 bases. Trimming at V came to 7 bases and at J to 0 bases, leaving 9 bases not matched to a gene. This CDR3 is 19 amino acids long. Germline V gene data show CDR1 as SGHAT and CDR2 as FQNNGV. The CDR3 loop is CASTSGLAGGPGSYNEQFF. Here the CDR3 DNA reads TGTGCCAGCACCTCGGGACTAGCGGGAGGGCCAGGCTCCTACAATGAGCAGTTCTTC.

This clone was observed a handful of times. The chain joins TRBV27 to TRBJ2-7; the D call may be TRBD1 or TRBD2 (6 bases each). Germline values: CDR1 MNHEY, CDR2 SMNVEV (reference sequence). V was trimmed by 5 bases and J by 1 base, leaving 21 bases between them. There are 17 residues in the CDR3. The CDR3 nucleotides read TGTGCCAGCAGTGGACGGTTGGGGGGCGGGGCTTCCTACGAGCAGTACTTC. Translated, it gives CASSGRLGGGASYEQYF.

The chain recombines TRBV5-1 with TRBJ2-1; 7 nucleotides align to TRBD2. The CDR3 runs 18 residues. In germline, CDR1 is SGHRS, CDR2 YFSETQ. V was clipped by 3 bases and J by 8 bases; unmatched bases: 20. This CDR3 is CASSYWPSIGLEGYEQFF. The CDR3 DNA reads as TGCGCCAGCAGCTATTGGCCCTCCATAGGACTAGAGGGCTATGAGCAGTTCTTC.

The genes are TRBV4-2 and TRBJ1-1, with D perhaps matching TRBD1 (6 bases). The germline CDR1 and CDR2 sequences are LGHNA and YNFKEQ. With 0 bases removed from V and 3 bases from J, the gap between germline ends came to 14 bases. This CDR3 has 16 residues. The chain's CDR3 is CASSQEMAHRDTEAFF. DNA of the CDR3: TGTGCCAGCAGCCAAGAAATGGCCCACAGGGACACTGAAGCTTTCTTT.

This sequence joins TRBV2 and TRBJ1-4; TRBD1 is a possible D gene (5 bases). V shed 6 bases and J shed 7 bases, with 15 bases lying between them. Per the germline V gene, CDR1 is SNHLY and CDR2 is FYNNEI. The CDR3 runs 14 residues. The CDR3 DNA sequence: TGTGCCAGCAGGAGGGTGGGACTAGGTGAAAAACTGTTTTTT. It yields the protein CASRRVGLGEKLFF.

This chain links TRBV28 with TRBJ1-6; D may be TRBD1 (6 bases). V lost 9 bases to trimming and J lost 4 bases, with 19 bases between them. Germline CDR1 reads MDHEN; CDR2 reads SYDVKM. The CDR3 length is 16 residues. CDR3 sequence: CASNRARGLYNSPLHF. CDR3 in DNA: TGTGCCAGTAACAGGGCCCGCGGATTATATAATTCACCCCTCCACTTT.

This chain joins TRBV27 and TRBJ2-5; 9 nucleotides match TRBD2. The CDR3 covers 15 residues. Germline CDR1 and CDR2: MNHEY and SMNVEV (reference sequence). J lost 5 bases, V lost 5 bases, and 9 bases had no gene match. This chain's CDR3 is CASSPVAGVVETQYF. CDR3 coding DNA: TGTGCCAGCAGTCCCGTAGCGGGAGTAGTGGAGACCCAGTACTTC.

This chain links TRBV28 with TRBJ2-5; 7 positions match TRBD2. This CDR3 region has 15 residues. Germline trimming cut 5 bases from V and 3 bases from J; bases unmatched to any gene: 9. Germline CDR1 reads MDHEN; CDR2 reads SYDVKM. The CDR3 coding sequence is TGTGCCAGCAGTGAAGAGCGGGACGGGAAAGAGACCCAGTACTTC. Amino acids: CASSEERDGKETQYF.

This chain joins TRBV6-2 or TRBV6-3 and TRBJ1-3, with no clear D. Germline CDR1 reads MNHEY; CDR2 reads SVGEGT. Deletions cut 1 base from V and 2 bases from J, with 12 bases between. This CDR3 has 16 residues. The CDR3 nucleotides are TGTGCCAGCAGTTACTACTCCCAATCGGCTGGAAACACCATATATTTT. Translated, it gives CASSYYSQSAGNTIYF.

This sequence joins TRBV29-1 and TRBJ2-3; 9 bases are shared with TRBD2. With V trimmed by 4 bases and J by 3 bases, 5 bases remained unmatched. Germline lookup yields CDR1 SQVTM and CDR2 ANQGSEA. CDR3 length: 14 amino acids. CDR3 sequence: CSVVVAGATDTQYF. Written as DNA, the CDR3 is TGCAGCGTTGTTGTAGCGGGAGCGACAGATACGCAGTATTTT.

The genes are TRBV20-1 and TRBJ2-7, with D perhaps matching TRBD2 (5 bases). V was cut by 3 bases and J by 10 bases, with 13 bases left in between. Germline values: CDR1 DFQATT, CDR2 SNEGSKA (reference sequence). This CDR3 is 11 amino acids long. DNA for the CDR3: TGCAGTGCTAGGAGAGTGGAGGTTCAGTACTTC. It yields the protein CSARRVEVQYF.

This clone was recorded once. The chain has TRBV6-1 and TRBJ2-3, with D maybe TRBD1 (5 bases). CDR3 length: 12 amino acids. Per the germline V gene, CDR1 is MNHNS and CDR2 is SASEGT. V was trimmed by 3 bases and J by 9 bases, leaving 10 bases between them. The CDR3, as DNA: TGTGCCAGCAGTGAGCCTTGGGGCACGCAGTATTTT. Its protein is CASSEPWGTQYF.

J is TRBJ2-2 and V is TRBV27, with 8 bases aligning to TRBD2. V was pared by 7 bases and J by 6 bases, with 10 bases of the junction left unmatched. Germline V CDR1 and CDR2: MNHEY, SMNVEV (reference sequence). The CDR3 consists of 15 residues. The CDR3 protein is CASTPHGGAAGELFF. The CDR3 DNA is TGTGCCAGCACTCCCCACGGGGGGGCCGCCGGGGAGCTGTTTTTT.

The chain uses TRBV2 and TRBJ1-5; 10 positions agree with TRBD1. Germline-derived CDR1 and CDR2 are SNHLY and FYNNEI. With V trimmed by 4 bases and J by 4 bases, 4 bases remained unmatched. CDR3 length: 15 amino acids. Written as DNA, the CDR3 is TGTGCCAGCAGTGGGGACAGGGGACTTAATCAGCCCCAGCATTTT. Its translation is CASSGDRGLNQPQHF.

This clone was observed once. The chain has TRBV7-3 and TRBJ2-3; possibly TRBD2 for D (5 bases). Germline V CDR1 and CDR2: SGHTA, FQGTGA. The CDR3 extends over 15 amino acids. V gave up 2 bases and J gave up 1 base, with 10 bases separating them. CDR3: CASSLLFGGTDTQYF. CDR3 DNA sequence: TGTGCCAGCAGCTTATTATTCGGGGGCACAGATACGCAGTATTTT.